A selection of T cell receptor beta chains follows, all from one sample in a study of blood T cell repertoires in COVID-19. Only in-frame clones appear in the TCRdb table, and some are missing; sequencing was by immunoSEQ multiplex PCR. The profile shows some 40,000 clones, approximately 80% of them singletons. What was sequenced was peripheral blood. Source of these receptors: an older man with acute or convalescent COVID-19. Each CDR3 is given with its conserved first and last residue. The D gene is left open where the match is weak. A row's size may be missing; if present it is once, few, many or a size class.

v_call	d_call	clone_size	j_call	cdr3_nt	cdr3_aa
TRBV6-2/TRBV6-3	NA	NA	TRBJ1-1	TGTGCCAGCAGTTACACCAGGAACACTGAAGCTTTCTTT	CASSYTRNTEAFF
TRBV7-2	NA	NA	TRBJ2-2	TGTGCCAGCAGCTTAGTGGGGACAAGGAACACCGGGGAGCTGTTTTTT	CASSLVGTRNTGELFF
TRBV5-8	TRBD1	NA	TRBJ1-5	TGTGCCAGCAGCCAGGGGGTAAATAGCAATCAGCCCCAGCATTTT	CASSQGVNSNQPQHF
TRBV9	NA	NA	TRBJ1-3	TGTGCCAGCAGCGTAGGAATACAGGGCTCTGGAAACACCATATATTTT	CASSVGIQGSGNTIYF
TRBV9	TRBD1	few	TRBJ1-3	TGTGCCAGCAGCGTAGGAACGGGGACAGGCTCTGGAAACACCATATATTTT	CASSVGTGTGSGNTIYF
TRBV7-9	NA	NA	TRBJ1-4	TGTGCCAGCAGCTTAGTTCTCGGGGAAAAACTGTTTTTT	CASSLVLGEKLFF
TRBV23-1	NA	few	TRBJ2-7	TGCGCCAGCAGTCAATCGTCGAGGGTCCGGCGCCCCTACGAGCAGTACTTC	CASSQSSRVRRPYEQYF
TRBV5-4	TRBD2	NA	TRBJ2-5	TGTGCCAGCAGCTTTCTAGCGGGGGGGCAGGGGACCCAGTACTTC	CASSFLAGGQGTQYF
TRBV7-2	TRBD1	NA	TRBJ1-2	TGTGCCAGCAGCTTAGATGGCAGGGGGGACTATGGCTACACCTTC	CASSLDGRGDYGYTF
TRBV7-3	NA	NA	TRBJ1-3	TGTGCCAGCAGCTTAAGGGCCCAGGCTTTCTCTGGAAACACCATATATTTT	CASSLRAQAFSGNTIYF
TRBV5-1	NA	NA	TRBJ1-1	TGCGCCAGCAGCTCCGGCAGGGCCACTGAAGCTTTCTTT	CASSSGRATEAFF
TRBV5-8	NA	NA	TRBJ2-7	TGTGCCAGCAGCGACAACGAGCAGTACTTC	CASSDNEQYF
TRBV6-6	NA	NA	TRBJ2-2	TGTGCCAGCAGGCCAACTAGTACGCCCGGGGAGCTGTTTTTT	CASRPTSTPGELFF
TRBV4-3	NA	NA	TRBJ2-3	TGCGCCAGCAGCCAAGATATCGGAGGCTTCACAGATACGCAGTATTTT	CASSQDIGGFTDTQYF
TRBV7-2	TRBD2	NA	TRBJ2-7	TGTGCCAGCAGCATCTCCGGGACTAGCGGAATCTACGAGCAGTACTTC	CASSISGTSGIYEQYF
TRBV27	TRBD1	NA	TRBJ1-5	TGTGCCAGCGGGGCAGGGGGGAGCAATCAGCCCCAGCATTTT	CASGAGGSNQPQHF
TRBV7-9	TRBD1	NA	TRBJ1-1	TGTGCCAGCAGCAGAGGACAGGGCACTGAAGCTTTCTTT	CASSRGQGTEAFF
TRBV28	TRBD1	NA	TRBJ1-6	TGTGCCAGCACCTTCCCCCCGGGACAGGGGACGGCACCCCTCCACTTT	CASTFPPGQGTAPLHF
TRBV28	TRBD1	few	TRBJ1-4	TGTGCCAGCAGTCTCCCGGGACAGGGTGCAGAAAAACTGTTTTTT	CASSLPGQGAEKLFF
TRBV27	NA	few	TRBJ1-2	TGTGCCAGCAGTTTTGCAGGGGTAGACTATGGCTACACCTTC	CASSFAGVDYGYTF
TRBV11-1	NA	NA	TRBJ1-2	TGTGCCAGCAGCTTCTTCGGGGTAGAGGAATATGGCTACACCTTC	CASSFFGVEEYGYTF
TRBV29-1	NA	NA	TRBJ1-5	TGCAGCGTTCGGGAGGGGAATCAGCCCCAGCATTTT	CSVREGNQPQHF
TRBV6-2/TRBV6-3	TRBD1	NA	TRBJ2-3	TGTGCCAGCAGCCCGGTAGCAGGGGGCGGCTGGACAGATACGCAGTATTTT	CASSPVAGGGWTDTQYF
TRBV5-8	TRBD1	NA	TRBJ1-1	TGTGCCAGCAGCTTGGGACAGGGAACCACTGAAGCTTTCTTT	CASSLGQGTTEAFF
TRBV13	TRBD2	NA	TRBJ2-3	TGTGCCAGCAGGTCTAAACTAGCGGGGCAAGATACGCAGTATTTT	CASRSKLAGQDTQYF
TRBV5-6	TRBD1	medium-sized	TRBJ2-7	TGTGCCAGCAGTTACAGGGGGAATTCCTACGAGCAGTACTTC	CASSYRGNSYEQYF
TRBV19	NA	few	TRBJ2-7	TGTGCCAGTAGTATAGCCCAGAACTCCTACGAGCAGTACTTC	CASSIAQNSYEQYF
TRBV5-1	NA	NA	TRBJ2-5	TGCGCCAGCAGCTTGGGAAATGTAGCCCAAGAGACCCAGTACTTC	CASSLGNVAQETQYF
TRBV7-2	NA	NA	TRBJ1-3	TGTGCCAGCAGCTTAGCGCGAGGTTACTCTGGAAACACCATATATTTT	CASSLARGYSGNTIYF
TRBV7-2	NA	NA	TRBJ1-2	TGTGCCAGCAGCTTAGGCCCAGGAAGTCGTTTTGGCTACACCTTC	CASSLGPGSRFGYTF
TRBV6-5	NA	NA	TRBJ1-1	TGTGCCAGCAGTTACAGCTTGAACACTGAAGCTTTCTTT	CASSYSLNTEAFF
TRBV6-2/TRBV6-3	TRBD1	NA	TRBJ2-7	TGTGCCAGCAGTACAGGGGGCAAGCAGTACTTC	CASSTGGKQYF
TRBV28	NA	NA	TRBJ2-3	TGTGCCAGCACAACCGGACAAGCTTACTACACAGATACGCAGTATTTT	CASTTGQAYYTDTQYF
TRBV29-1	NA	NA	TRBJ1-1	TGCAGCGTTCGGACCGGGAGGACGAACACTGAAGCTTTCTTT	CSVRTGRTNTEAFF
TRBV14	NA	NA	TRBJ1-1	TGTGCCAGCAGCCAAGTAGCGGGGTTGAACACTGAAGCTTTCTTT	CASSQVAGLNTEAFF
TRBV18	NA	NA	TRBJ1-6	TGTGCCAGCTCACCACCGGCCAGAAATTCACCCCTCCACTTT	CASSPPARNSPLHF
TRBV3-1/TRBV3-2	NA	NA	TRBJ1-2	TGTGCCAGCAGCTCGGTTAACTATGGCTACACCTTC	CASSSVNYGYTF
TRBV7-2	TRBD2	NA	TRBJ2-5	TGTGCCAGCAGCCGCGGGGGGGCCCAAGAGACCCAGTACTTC	CASSRGGAQETQYF